Following are 18 T cell receptor beta chains from one sample sequenced in a study of T cell responses to AZD1222 COVID-19 vaccine (dated by TCRdb to about 2021). The meaning of the sample's time point label: baseline before first vaccination. The library was prepared using the immunoSEQ multiplex PCR assay. The source is immuneACCESS, and TCRdb retained only in-frame sequences with V and J called. Part of the clones is not carried over; for the studies checked, unresolved V genes explain less than half of this, and the remainder is unexplained. The table for this sample lists 60,000 to 75,000 clones; 85% to 90% of them were counted only once. 15% to 20% of the sample belongs to the ten largest clones. The source material was peripheral blood, sampled on day 0 of AZD1222 vaccination. The source is an adult in good health.

J is TRBJ2-7 and V is TRBV6-5; weak D call: TRBD2 (5 bases). The CDR3 length is 15 residues. The germline gives CDR1 MNHEY, CDR2 SVGAGI. V lost 6 bases to trimming and J lost 5 bases, with 20 bases between them. In DNA, the CDR3 is TGTGCCAGCAGAGAGGGTAGGGCCCTTAGGCACGAGCAGTACTTC. This encodes CASREGRALRHEQYF.

This sequence joins TRBV7-2 and TRBJ1-1; a weak D match, TRBD1 (6 bases). CDR1 and CDR2 (germline): SGHTA, FQGNSA. The CDR3 sequence is 14 residues long. Trimming took 6 bases from V and 0 from J, leaving 11 bases between them. Here the CDR3 DNA reads TGTGCCAGCAGAAAACAGGGAATGAACACTGAAGCTTTCTTT. Amino acids: CASRKQGMNTEAFF.

The chain has TRBV27 and TRBJ2-7; 7 positions match TRBD1. The V segment lost 5 bases and the J segment 2 bases; nucleotides outside the gene matches: 6. CDR3 length equals 14 residues. The V gene's germline CDR1 is MNHEY and CDR2 SMNVEV (reference sequence). This chain's CDR3 is CASSTTTGPYEQYF. CDR3 coding DNA: TGTGCCAGCAGTACAACGACAGGGCCCTACGAGCAGTACTTC.

V gene TRBV30 combines with J gene TRBJ1-2, with a possible D match to TRBD1 (6 bases). The CDR3 extends over 13 amino acids. Germline V gives CDR1 GTSNPN, CDR2 SVGIG (reference sequence). V lost 1 base to trimming and J lost 8 bases, with 14 bases between them. CDR3 in DNA: TGTGCCTGGAGTGAGGGGGGGCCCGGGGGCTACACCTTC. Its translation is CAWSEGGPGGYTF.

The chain carries TRBV29-1 and TRBJ1-2, with D tentatively TRBD1 (6 bases). The CDR3 is made up of 13 amino acids. In germline, CDR1 is SQVTM, CDR2 ANQGSEA. Trimming cost V 4 bases and J 4 bases, with 13 bases left between them. CDR3 coding DNA: TGCAGCGTTGCGTTACAGGGAGGCTATGGCTACACCTTC. Translating it yields CSVALQGGYGYTF.

The chain's CDR3 is CASSLGHGRSGNTIYF. The CDR3 nucleotides read TGTGCCAGCAGCTTGGGACACGGACGCTCTGGAAACACCATATATTTT. The chain recombines TRBV5-4 with TRBJ1-3; D uncertain. The CDR3 extends over 16 amino acids. Per the germline V gene, CDR1 is SGHNT and CDR2 is YYREEE (reference sequence). Trimming removed 0 bases from V and 0 bases from J, with 10 bases in between.

The chain links TRBV7-9 to TRBJ2-7; possible D gene TRBD1, 5 bases. The germline V and J ends were trimmed by 2 bases and 4 bases, with 9 bases remaining between them. Germline V gene data show CDR1 as SEHNR and CDR2 as FQNEAQ (reference sequence). This CDR3 has 13 amino acids. CDR3 amino acids: CASSLTGLYEQYF. As DNA, the CDR3 is TGTGCCAGCAGCTTAACAGGCTTATACGAGCAGTACTTC. The complete variable domain, with remaining parts taken from reference TRBV7-9 and TRBJ2-7, reads DTGVSQNPRHKITKRGQNVTFRCDPISEHNRLYWYRQTLGQGPEFLTYFQNEAQLEKSRLLSDRFSAERPKGSFSTLEIQRTEQGDSAMYLCASSLTGLYEQYFGPGTRLTVT.

The rearrangement uses TRBV5-1 and TRBJ2-3; tentatively, D is TRBD1 (5 bases). V was pared by 5 bases and J by 0 bases, with 13 bases between. This CDR3 region has 15 residues. Looked up from germline, CDR1 is SGHRS and CDR2 is YFSETQ. The CDR3 loop is CASSTWGSSTDTQYF. DNA for the CDR3: TGCGCCAGCAGTACCTGGGGCTCTAGCACAGATACGCAGTATTTT.

This clone was recorded only once. The chain combines TRBV27 with TRBJ1-6, with no clear D. CDR1 is MNHEY, CDR2 SMNVEV, per germline (reference sequence). V was shortened by 0 bases and J by 10 bases, with 7 bases between the two germline ends. The CDR3 is 13 residues long. CDR3 nucleotide sequence: TGTGCCAGCAGTTTATCCCTGAACTCACCCCTCCACTTT. As protein: CASSLSLNSPLHF.

The chain links TRBV2 to TRBJ2-2, with 11 bases identical to TRBD1. From germline, CDR1 is SNHLY and CDR2 FYNNEI. CDR3 length equals 16 residues. The junction had 6 bases not matched to a gene; V was cut back by 5 bases and J by 4 bases. CDR3 protein: CASSTGTGGSTGELFF. The CDR3 DNA is TGTGCCAGCAGTACCGGGACAGGGGGTTCCACCGGGGAGCTGTTTTTT.

The rearrangement uses TRBV5-8 and TRBJ1-5; D call uncertain. CDR3 length: 14 amino acids. Trimming shortened V by 0 bases and J by 3 bases, and 7 bases separated the two germline ends. The germline V gene has CDR1 SGHTS and CDR2 YDEGEE. The CDR3 DNA reads TGTGCCAGCAGCTTGGACGCAGACAATCAGCCCCAGCATTTT. Its protein product is CASSLDADNQPQHF.

The J gene is TRBJ1-1, the V gene TRBV5-6, with 8 bases lining up with TRBD1. From germline, CDR1 is SGHDT and CDR2 YYEEEE. Trimming cost V 0 bases and J 1 base; bases outside gene matches: 11. The CDR3 loop spans 18 amino acids. The CDR3 spells CASSLEAGGILGNTEAFF. CDR3 bases: TGTGCCAGCAGCTTGGAGGCAGGGGGCATACTAGGGAACACTGAAGCTTTCTTT.

In its sample, this clone was seen once. The chain links TRBV7-6 to TRBJ2-3, with TRBD2 identical over 10 bases. Germline V gives CDR1 SGHVS, CDR2 FNYEAQ. There are 18 residues in the CDR3. V was clipped by 0 bases and J by 3 bases; unmatched bases: 9. Here the CDR3 reads CASSLAGYRAGGTDTQYF. CDR3 sequence (DNA): TGTGCCAGCAGCTTAGCGGGGTACCGAGCGGGGGGGACAGATACGCAGTATTTT.

The chain carries TRBV5-5 and TRBJ2-1; D call uncertain. The CDR3 runs to 15 residues. V lost 3 bases and J lost 5, with 15 bases in between. Germline V gene data show CDR1 as SGHKS and CDR2 as YYEKEE (reference sequence). This CDR3 is CASSSRPLTDNEQFF. CDR3 nucleotide sequence: TGTGCCAGCAGCTCCCGACCCTTAACTGACAATGAGCAGTTCTTC.

The chain joins TRBV5-1 to TRBJ1-6, with D maybe TRBD1 (5 bases). Deletions cut 2 bases from V and 8 bases from J, with 11 bases between. This CDR3 is 14 amino acids long. Germline V CDR1 and CDR2: SGHRS, YFSETQ. CDR3 region: CASSFGGTDSPLHF. In nucleotides, the CDR3 is TGCGCCAGCAGCTTCGGGGGGACTGATTCACCCCTCCACTTT.

This clone was observed a handful of times. The chain combines TRBV12-3 or TRBV12-4 with TRBJ2-7; 7 nucleotides match TRBD1. The CDR3 is 13 amino acids. Losses at the gene ends were 6 bases for V and 3 bases for J; bases not matched to a gene: 5. The CDR3 region has the DNA TGTGCCAGCAGACGACAGGGTTACTACGAGCAGTACTTC. This encodes CASRRQGYYEQYF.

The chain links TRBV19 to TRBJ2-5; TRBD2 agrees at 12 bases. The V and J ends lost 1 base and 2 bases, in that order; junction bases with no gene match: 2. CDR1 is LNHDA, CDR2 SQIVND, per germline (reference sequence). This CDR3 is 16 amino acids long. Here the CDR3 reads CASSIGLAGGQETQYF. The CDR3 DNA reads as TGTGCCAGTAGTATAGGGCTAGCGGGGGGGCAAGAGACCCAGTACTTC.

V usage is TRBV7-3 and J usage is TRBJ2-3; 7 positions match TRBD1. V shed 5 bases and J 3 bases; nucleotides not matched to a gene: 8. In germline, CDR1 is SGHTA, CDR2 FQGTGA. The CDR3 loop spans 15 amino acids. The CDR3 loop is CASSENRGRTDTQYF. Here the CDR3 DNA reads TGTGCCAGCAGCGAAAACAGGGGACGGACAGATACGCAGTATTTT.